This passage covers 23 T cell receptor beta chains from one sample sequenced in a study of blood T cell repertoires in COVID-19. Data came from immunoSEQ multiplex PCR; TCRdb stores just in-frame clones and leaves some out. The table has tens of thousands of clones, 85% seen once; the top ten hold roughly 15%. The specimen sequenced was peripheral blood. These receptors originate from a human donor with acute or convalescent COVID-19. The donor label of this sample is uncertain.

J is TRBJ2-3 and V is TRBV7-6, with TRBD2 identical over 8 bases. Germline V gene sequence: CDR1 SGHVS, CDR2 FNYEAQ. The CDR3 runs 16 residues. The junction had 4 bases not matched to a gene; V was cut back by 1 base and J by 1 base. CDR3 sequence (DNA): TGTGCCAGCAGCTTAGTGGCGACTAGCGGCACAGATACGCAGTATTTT. Translation: CASSLVATSGTDTQYF. The full variable domain, rest sourced from reference TRBV7-6 and TRBJ2-3, is GAGVSQSPRYKVTKRGQDVALRCDPISGHVSLYWYRQALGQGPEFLTYFNYEAQQDKSGLPNDRFSAERPEGSISTLTIQRTEQRDSAMYRCASSLVATSGTDTQYFGPGTRLTVL.

V is TRBV5-1 and J is TRBJ1-4; no clear D. Trimming removed 4 bases at V and 5 bases at J, with 18 bases between. This CDR3 spans 16 amino acids. Germline lookup yields CDR1 SGHRS and CDR2 YFSETQ. The CDR3 nucleotides are TGCGCCAGCAGCCATGGCCAGACGACAAACAATGAAAAACTGTTTTTT. Protein product: CASSHGQTTNNEKLFF.

The J gene is TRBJ2-3, the V gene TRBV2, with 8 bases lining up with TRBD2. The CDR3 sequence is 15 residues long. CDR1 and CDR2 from the germline V gene are SNHLY and FYNNEI. Losses at the gene ends were 10 bases for V and 5 bases for J; bases not matched to a gene: 14. The CDR3 nucleotides are TGTGCCACAAGCGTAGCGGGGTCCGGGGTAGATACGCAGTATTTT. It is translated as CATSVAGSGVDTQYF.

The chain carries TRBV11-2 and TRBJ1-1; weak D call: TRBD1 (5 bases). The CDR3 covers 13 residues. Germline CDR1 and CDR2: SGHAT and FQNNGV. Trimming pared 5 bases from V and 3 bases from J, leaving 10 bases between. DNA of the CDR3: TGTGCCAGCAGCACACAGGTAGACACTGAAGCTTTCTTT. Translating gives CASSTQVDTEAFF.

The J gene is TRBJ2-5, the V gene TRBV30, with D possibly TRBD2 on 5 matching bases. Between the trimmed V and J ends, which lost 2 bases and 5 bases, there was a span of 6 bases. The germline V gene encodes CDR1 GTSNPN and CDR2 SVGIG (reference sequence). CDR3 size: 11 residues. The CDR3 coding sequence is TGTGCCTGGAGTCGGAGGGAGACCCAGTACTTC. Amino acids: CAWSRRETQYF.

V and J are TRBV19 and TRBJ1-2; D is uncertain. The CDR3 is 15 amino acids. The V end lost 4 bases, the J end lost 3 bases, and 15 bases lay between the germline ends. The germline V gene encodes CDR1 LNHDA and CDR2 SQIVND (reference sequence). This CDR3 is CASSRHSAGDYGYTF. CDR3 nucleotides: TGTGCCAGTAGTAGACACAGTGCTGGCGACTATGGCTACACCTTC. Full variable domain (outside the CDR3, taken from reference TRBV19 and TRBJ1-2): DGGITQSPKYLFRKEGQNVTLSCEQNLNHDAMYWYRQDPGQGLRLIYYSQIVNDFQKGDIAEGYSVSREKKESFPLTVTSAQKNPTAFYLCASSRHSAGDYGYTFGSGTRLTVV.

The chain uses TRBV6-5 and TRBJ1-2; 7 bases align to TRBD1. Germline lookup yields CDR1 MNHEY and CDR2 SVGAGI. This CDR3 has 10 residues. With 6 bases clipped from V and 14 bases from J, the junction kept 6 bases outside the gene matches. The CDR3 reads CASRDRDKTF. The CDR3 DNA follows: TGTGCCAGCAGAGACAGGGATAAGACCTTC.

The chain links TRBV27 to TRBJ2-1; D is possibly TRBD2 (6 bases). V was pared by 6 bases and J by 0 bases, with 12 bases between. CDR1 and CDR2 (germline): MNHEY, SMNVEV (reference sequence). The CDR3 contains 15 residues. The DNA for the CDR3 is TGTGCCAGCAGATTAGGGCGGGGCTCCTACAATGAGCAGTTCTTC. This sequence encodes CASRLGRGSYNEQFF.

This sequence joins TRBV10-3 and TRBJ2-7, with a possible D match to TRBD1 (6 bases). Looked up from germline, CDR1 is ENHRY and CDR2 is SYGVKD. This CDR3 comprises 14 residues. V was shortened by 7 bases and J by 6 bases, with 19 bases between the two germline ends. The CDR3 sequence is CAITPGTTTGEQYF. Written as DNA, the CDR3 is TGTGCCATCACCCCCGGGACAACAACGGGCGAGCAGTACTTC.

The gene calls are TRBV18 and TRBJ2-7, with D perhaps TRBD1 (6 bases). Trimming removed 3 bases at V and 7 bases at J, with 19 bases between. The CDR3 spans 15 residues. The germline V gene encodes CDR1 KGHSH and CDR2 LQKENI. The DNA for the CDR3 is TGTGCCAGCTCACCGAGTTCTGGGACATCGCAAGAGCAGTACTTC. Translated, it gives CASSPSSGTSQEQYF.

This clone occurred once. This chain joins TRBV19 and TRBJ2-1; the D is unclear. The CDR3 totals 15 residues. Germline lookup yields CDR1 LNHDA and CDR2 SQIVND (reference sequence). V was clipped by 2 bases and J by 0 bases, with 8 bases between them. CDR3 sequence reads: CASSISRSSYNEQFF. The CDR3 nucleotides are TGTGCCAGTAGTATATCGCGGTCCTCCTACAATGAGCAGTTCTTC.

This clone was picked up a small number of times. The chain combines TRBV28 with TRBJ2-7; 12 positions match TRBD2. Germline V CDR1 and CDR2: MDHEN, SYDVKM. J was trimmed by 5 bases and V by 7 bases; bases with no gene match: 6. The CDR3 consists of 14 residues. The DNA for the CDR3 is TGTGCCAGCACCCCTAGCGGGGGGGCCGACGAGCAGTACTTC. It codes for CASTPSGGADEQYF.

The V call is TRBV19, the J call TRBJ1-5, with D tentatively TRBD1 (6 bases). V was shortened by 4 bases and J by 3 bases, with 10 bases between the two germline ends. This CDR3 is built from 14 residues. Germline V gene data show CDR1 as LNHDA and CDR2 as SQIVND (reference sequence). The CDR3 nucleotides are TGTGCCAGTAGTAACAGGGCCAACAATCAGCCCCAGCATTTT. Translated: CASSNRANNQPQHF. Based on the CDR3 plus reference TRBV19 and TRBJ1-5, the full variable domain is DGGITQSPKYLFRKEGQNVTLSCEQNLNHDAMYWYRQDPGQGLRLIYYSQIVNDFQKGDIAEGYSVSREKKESFPLTVTSAQKNPTAFYLCASSNRANNQPQHFGDGTRLSIL.

The CDR3 bases are TGCAGTGCTAGTGACCCTACCAGAGGACTAGGAACAGATACGCAGTATTTT. As protein: CSASDPTRGLGTDTQYF. The chain joins TRBV20-1 to TRBJ2-3; 7 bases match TRBD2. With 3 bases clipped from V and 3 bases from J, the junction kept 15 bases outside the gene matches. Looked up from germline, CDR1 is DFQATT and CDR2 is SNEGSKA (reference sequence). The CDR3 contains 17 residues.

The chain uses TRBV6-4 and TRBJ2-1; 7 bases align to TRBD2. The CDR3 covers 15 residues. After removal of 6 bases from V and 0 bases from J, the junction contained 5 bases not matched to a gene. Germline CDR1 is MRHNA and CDR2 is SNTAGT. CDR3 bases: TGTGCCAGCAGCTCTAGCGGTAGCTCCTACAATGAGCAGTTCTTC. Protein product: CASSSSGSSYNEQFF.

The gene calls are TRBV18 and TRBJ2-3; 9 bases fit TRBD2. The CDR3 runs 17 residues. CDR1 is KGHSH and CDR2 is LQKENI in the germline V gene. After removal of 3 bases from V and 6 bases from J, the junction contained 13 bases not matched to a gene. The CDR3 nucleotides read TGTGCCAGCTCACCTCCCACAAGCGGGGGGCTTGCCGATACGCAGTATTTT. It is translated as CASSPPTSGGLADTQYF.

The chain recombines TRBV28 with TRBJ2-7, with 7 nucleotides matching TRBD1. V dropped 4 bases and J dropped 1; count of bases not matched to a gene: 1. The CDR3 extends over 13 amino acids. The germline gives CDR1 MDHEN, CDR2 SYDVKM. This CDR3 is CASSSGQSYEQYF. The CDR3 region has the DNA TGTGCCAGCAGTTCGGGACAGTCCTACGAGCAGTACTTC.

This clone was seen a handful of times. This chain uses TRBV19 with TRBJ1-3; 9 bases are a match to TRBD1. The germline V gene encodes CDR1 LNHDA and CDR2 SQIVND (reference sequence). This CDR3 region has 16 residues. J gave up 3 bases and V 6 bases, and 9 bases lay outside the gene matches. Written as DNA, the CDR3 is TGTGCCAGTAGCGCCCGGGACAGGGCCTATGGAAACACCATATATTTT. Amino acid sequence: CASSARDRAYGNTIYF.

This clone was seen a single time. The rearrangement joins TRBV7-9 to TRBJ2-1; 8 bases align to TRBD1. CDR1 is SEHNR and CDR2 is FQNEAQ in the germline V gene (reference sequence). The CDR3 sequence is 16 residues long. V trimming: 3 bases; J trimming: 8 bases; junction bases outside the gene matches: 12. CDR3 in amino acids: CASSFATGGPSDEQFF. CDR3 nucleotide sequence: TGTGCCAGCAGCTTCGCTACAGGGGGTCCATCCGATGAGCAGTTCTTC.

The chain employs TRBV7-2 and TRBJ1-5; D might be TRBD1 (6 bases). V lost 0 bases and J 4 bases, leaving 10 bases between the germline ends. The V gene's germline CDR1 is SGHTA and CDR2 FQGNSA. The CDR3 sequence is 15 residues long. The CDR3 region has the DNA TGTGCCAGCAGCTTAGCGGGGGGGCAGAATCAGCCCCAGCATTTT. Its translation is CASSLAGGQNQPQHF.

The chain couples TRBV6-2 or TRBV6-3 to TRBJ2-5; tentatively, D is TRBD1 (7 bases). The CDR3 covers 18 residues. Deletions cut 0 bases from V and 1 base from J, with 18 bases between. Germline V lookup: CDR1 MNHEY, CDR2 SVGEGT. CDR3 sequence: CASSYSIRGVLPQETQYF. CDR3 in DNA: TGTGCCAGCAGTTACTCGATCAGGGGGGTTTTACCCCAAGAGACCCAGTACTTC.

The chain employs TRBV24-1 and TRBJ2-1, with 13 bases that match TRBD2. This CDR3 comprises 16 residues. V lost 4 bases, J lost 5 bases, and 4 bases stayed unmatched. Germline values: CDR1 KGHDR, CDR2 SFDVKD. The CDR3 nucleotides read TGTGCCACCAGTGAAACCACTAGCGGGAGGGACAATGAGCAGTTCTTC. Amino acids: CATSETTSGRDNEQFF.

V gene TRBV5-6 combines with J gene TRBJ1-2, with unresolved D. V gave up 2 bases and J gave up 2 bases, with 7 bases separating them. The CDR3 has 13 residues. Germline V CDR1 and CDR2: SGHDT, YYEEEE. This CDR3 is CASSFERNYGYTF. The CDR3 region has the DNA TGTGCCAGCAGCTTCGAGAGAAACTATGGCTACACCTTC.